Sequencing of this T cell receptor beta chain was carried out in a study of T cells after yellow fever vaccination. Points from the study as a whole: Most primary-vaccination clones reappeared after the booster (approximately 95% CD4, 85% to 90% CD8). The bulk population could contribute abundant contaminating clonotypes to FACS-sorted repertoires.

TCR cDNA was made by 5'RACE template switching, adding a universal primer site and UMIs. TCRdb processed the 5' RACE reads anew with MiXCR; each CDR3 protein has one entry. The profile shows some 340,000 distinct CDR3 sequences, 4.1% of them singletons. This clonotype was observed a few times. What it recognizes is unknown. This CDR3 has 17 amino acids. Trimming took 6 bases from V and 8 from J; bases not matched to a gene: 11. Germline V gives CDR1 MDHEN, CDR2 SYDVKM. The TCR sequence derives from a young man who received the YFV17D yellow fever vaccine. The chain recombines TRBV28 with TRBJ2-1; the match to TRBD2 covers 15 bases. The specimen comprised PBMCs, sampled 5 days after the yellow fever booster vaccination. The DNA for the CDR3 is TGTGCCAGCAGGCCGGGGACTAGCGGGGGGTTAAGGGATGAGCAGTTCTTC. It specifies CASRPGTSGGLRDEQFF.